The 3 T cell receptor beta chains below come from one sample, sequenced in a study of T cell repertoires in cytomegalovirus infection. One entry per CDR3 protein, called by TCRdb with MiXCR from the reads. The sample includes 400,000 to 600,000 distinct CDR3 sequences, 42% of them seen just once. For these TCRs, the target antigens are not known. The sample in question was cultured PBMCs, obtained from culture after CMV antigen stimulation. These receptors all stem from a human donor in good health (CMV status not recorded). Some clones in this sample may be carry-over from other donors' samples.

CDR3 region: CASHIAGAAEDTQYF. In DNA, the CDR3 is TGTGCCAGCCATATAGCGGGAGCAGCGGAAGATACGCAGTATTTT. The chain employs TRBV6-2 or TRBV6-3 and TRBJ2-3; 9 nucleotides line up with TRBD2. Germline CDR1 MNHEY, CDR2 SVGEGT. This CDR3 spans 15 amino acids. Trimming removed 8 bases from V and 5 bases from J; junction bases left unmatched: 11.

This clonotype was recorded many times. The V gene is TRBV7-2, the J gene TRBJ2-1; D ambiguous. V was clipped by 5 bases and J by 5 bases, with 13 bases between them. The CDR3 length is 14 residues. In germline, CDR1 is SGHTA, CDR2 FQGNSA. The CDR3 reads CASSLVGGDNEQFF. The CDR3 nucleotides are TGTGCCAGCAGCCTAGTAGGTGGAGACAATGAGCAGTTCTTC.

The J gene is TRBJ1-1, the V gene TRBV7-6; D not resolved. Germline CDR1 and CDR2: SGHVS and FNYEAQ. Trimming took 5 bases from V and 1 from J, leaving 8 bases between them. The CDR3 loop spans 13 amino acids. The CDR3 spells CASSERRNTEAFF. The CDR3 DNA follows: TGTGCCAGCAGCGAACGGAGGAACACTGAAGCTTTCTTT.